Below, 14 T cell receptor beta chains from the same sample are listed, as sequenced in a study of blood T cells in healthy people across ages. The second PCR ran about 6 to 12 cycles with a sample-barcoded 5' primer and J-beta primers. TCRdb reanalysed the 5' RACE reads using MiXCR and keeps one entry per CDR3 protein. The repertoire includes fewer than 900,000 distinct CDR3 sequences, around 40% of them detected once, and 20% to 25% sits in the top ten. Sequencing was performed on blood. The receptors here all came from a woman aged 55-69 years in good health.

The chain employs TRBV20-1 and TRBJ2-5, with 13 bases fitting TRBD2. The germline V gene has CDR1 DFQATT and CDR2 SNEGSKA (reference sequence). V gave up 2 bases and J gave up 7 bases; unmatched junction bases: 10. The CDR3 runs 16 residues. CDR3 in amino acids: CSARPTSGGFQGTQYF. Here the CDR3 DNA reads TGCAGTGCTAGACCGACTAGCGGGGGGTTCCAGGGGACCCAGTACTTC.

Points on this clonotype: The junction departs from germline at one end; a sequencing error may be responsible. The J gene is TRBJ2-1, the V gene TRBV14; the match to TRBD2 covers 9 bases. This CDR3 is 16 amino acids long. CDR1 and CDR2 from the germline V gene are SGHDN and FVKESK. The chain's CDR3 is CAGSPGGLAGPNEQFF. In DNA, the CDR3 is TGTGCCGGCAGCCCCGGCGGTCTAGCGGGACCGAATGAGCAGTTCTTC.

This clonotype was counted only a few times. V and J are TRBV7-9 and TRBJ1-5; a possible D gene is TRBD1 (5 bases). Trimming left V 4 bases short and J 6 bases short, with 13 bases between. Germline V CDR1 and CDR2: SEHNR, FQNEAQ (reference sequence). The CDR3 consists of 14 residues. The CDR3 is CASSSSLGTQPQHF. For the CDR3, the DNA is TGTGCCAGCAGCTCCTCGTTGGGGACTCAGCCCCAGCATTTT. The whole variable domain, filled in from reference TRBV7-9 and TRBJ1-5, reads DTGVSQNPRHKITKRGQNVTFRCDPISEHNRLYWYRQTLGQGPEFLTYFQNEAQLEKSRLLSDRFSAERPKGSFSTLEIQRTEQGDSAMYLCASSSSLGTQPQHFGDGTRLSIL.

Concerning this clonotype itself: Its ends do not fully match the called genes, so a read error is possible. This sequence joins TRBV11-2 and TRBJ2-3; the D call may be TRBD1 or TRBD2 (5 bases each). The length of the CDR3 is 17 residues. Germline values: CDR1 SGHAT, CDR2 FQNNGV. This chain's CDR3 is CASSPKLTRLSTGTQYF. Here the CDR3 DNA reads TGTGCCAGCAGCCCGAAACTCACTCGACTATCCACAGGTACGCAGTATTTT.

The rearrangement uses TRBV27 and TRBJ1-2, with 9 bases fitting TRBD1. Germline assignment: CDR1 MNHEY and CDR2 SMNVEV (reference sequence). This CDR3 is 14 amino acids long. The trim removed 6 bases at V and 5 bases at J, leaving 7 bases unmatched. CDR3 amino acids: CASSERTGDYGYTF. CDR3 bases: TGTGCCAGCAGCGAGCGGACAGGGGATTATGGCTACACCTTC.

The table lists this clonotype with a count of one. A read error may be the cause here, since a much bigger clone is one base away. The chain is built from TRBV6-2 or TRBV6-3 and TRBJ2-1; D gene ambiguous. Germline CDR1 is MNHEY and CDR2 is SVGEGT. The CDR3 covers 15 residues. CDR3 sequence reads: CASSFRRLSYNERFF. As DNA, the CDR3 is TGTGCCAGCAGTTTTCGGCGGCTCTCCTACAATGAGCGGTTCTTC.

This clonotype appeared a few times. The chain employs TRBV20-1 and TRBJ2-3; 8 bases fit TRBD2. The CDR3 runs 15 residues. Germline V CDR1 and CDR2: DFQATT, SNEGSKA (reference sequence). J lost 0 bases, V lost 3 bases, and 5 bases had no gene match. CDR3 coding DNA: TGCAGTGCTAGCGGGGGGGAACTGAGCACAGATACGCAGTATTTT. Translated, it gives CSASGGELSTDTQYF.

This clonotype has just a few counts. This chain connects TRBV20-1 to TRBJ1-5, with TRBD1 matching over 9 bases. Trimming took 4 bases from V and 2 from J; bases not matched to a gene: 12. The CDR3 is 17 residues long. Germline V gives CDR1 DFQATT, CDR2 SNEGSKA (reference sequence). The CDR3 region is CSAKAGTGSRGNQPQHF. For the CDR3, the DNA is TGCAGTGCTAAAGCCGGGACAGGGTCCAGGGGCAATCAGCCCCAGCATTTT.

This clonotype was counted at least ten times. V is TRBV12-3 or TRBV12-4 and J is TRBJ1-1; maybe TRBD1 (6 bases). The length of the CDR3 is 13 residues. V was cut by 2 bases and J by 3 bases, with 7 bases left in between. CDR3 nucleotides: TGTGCCAGCAGTTTAAAGGGGGACACTGAAGCTTTCTTT. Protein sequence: CASSLKGDTEAFF.

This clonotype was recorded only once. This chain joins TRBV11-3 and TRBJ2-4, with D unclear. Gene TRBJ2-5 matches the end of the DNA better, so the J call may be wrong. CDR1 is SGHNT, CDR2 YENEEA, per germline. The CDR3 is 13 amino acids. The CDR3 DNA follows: TGTGCCAGCAGAGCAAAAGGTTCGGAGACCCAGTACTTC. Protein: CASRAKGSETQYF.

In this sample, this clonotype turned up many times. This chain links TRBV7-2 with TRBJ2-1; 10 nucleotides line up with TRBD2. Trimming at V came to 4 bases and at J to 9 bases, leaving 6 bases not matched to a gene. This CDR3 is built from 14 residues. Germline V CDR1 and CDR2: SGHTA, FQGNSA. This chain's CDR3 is CASSSPAGGPEQFF. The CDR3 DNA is TGTGCCAGCAGCTCGCCAGCGGGAGGGCCTGAGCAGTTCTTC.

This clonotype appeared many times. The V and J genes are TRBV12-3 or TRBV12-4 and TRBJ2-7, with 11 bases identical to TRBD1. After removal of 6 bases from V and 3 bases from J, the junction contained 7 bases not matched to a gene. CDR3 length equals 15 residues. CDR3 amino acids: CASRKGTGGFYEQYF. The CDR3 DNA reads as TGTGCCAGCAGAAAAGGGACAGGGGGGTTCTACGAGCAGTACTTC.

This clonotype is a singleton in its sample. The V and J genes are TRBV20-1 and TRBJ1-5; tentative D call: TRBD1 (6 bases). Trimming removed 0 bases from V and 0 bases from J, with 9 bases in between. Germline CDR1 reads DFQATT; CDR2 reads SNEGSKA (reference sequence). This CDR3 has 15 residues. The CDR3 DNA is TGCAGTGCTAGAGAGACAGGACATAGCAATCAGCCCCAGCATTTT. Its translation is CSARETGHSNQPQHF.

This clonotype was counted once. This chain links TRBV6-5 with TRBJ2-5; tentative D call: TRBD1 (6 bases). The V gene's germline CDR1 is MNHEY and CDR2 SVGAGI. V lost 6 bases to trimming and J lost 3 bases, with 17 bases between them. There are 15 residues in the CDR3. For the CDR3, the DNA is TGTGCCAGCAGAGCACCGGGACAACGTGAAGAGACCCAGTACTTC. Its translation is CASRAPGQREETQYF.